This T cell receptor beta chain was captured by sequencing in a study of blood T cell repertoires in COVID-19. Overall study context: Collection of acute and convalescent COVID-19 samples took place in the United States, Italy and Spain. T cells, B-cell-depleted T cells, or PBMCs supplied cDNA or gDNA.

Trimming cost V 1 base and J 6 bases, with 16 bases left between them. This CDR3 is built from 15 residues. Germline V CDR1 and CDR2: SGHAT, FQNNGV. Methods used by the authors: Amplifying reference gene primers gave estimates of nucleated cell counts. Sequencing was performed with immunoSEQ multiplex PCR; in TCRdb, only in-frame clones are kept and a portion is missing. The DNA gave D and trimming, while V, J and clone size come from that table. The sample lists 90,000 to 120,000 clones, under 80% occurring once. The specimen sequenced was peripheral blood. The clonotype originates from a man in his 70s with active or convalescent COVID-19. The chain links TRBV11-2 to TRBJ2-7, with a tentative D call TRBD1 (5 bases). The CDR3 sequence: CASSLGRAGLSEQYF. Written as DNA, the CDR3 is TGTGCCAGCAGCTTAGGGCGAGCAGGGCTTTCCGAGCAGTACTTC.